These 20 T cell receptor beta chains were sequenced from one sample in a study of T cells after yellow fever vaccination. Via MiXCR, TCRdb re-called the 5' RACE reads, giving one row per CDR3 protein. The profile shows 300,000 to 350,000 distinct CDR3 sequences, about 7.8% of them singletons. Specimen: PBMCs, collected more than 40 days after the first yellow fever vaccination. The origin of the receptors is a man between 18 and 35 years old who received the YFV17D yellow fever vaccine.

Ten or more counts support this clonotype. V usage is TRBV14 and J usage is TRBJ2-7; D not resolved. The V gene lost 5 bases and the J gene lost 6 bases, with 17 bases spanning the gap. The germline gives CDR1 SGHDN, CDR2 FVKESK. CDR3 length equals 14 residues. The CDR3 loop is CASSTRPKHPEQYF. As DNA, the CDR3 is TGTGCCAGCAGCACGAGGCCCAAGCACCCCGAGCAGTACTTC.

This clonotype was picked up a small number of times. The rearrangement joins TRBV5-1 to TRBJ2-3; tentative D call: TRBD2 (6 bases). The germline V and J ends were trimmed by 4 bases and 4 bases, with 16 bases remaining between them. Germline V gene lookup returns CDR1 SGHRS and CDR2 YFSETQ. The CDR3 consists of 15 residues. In nucleotides, the CDR3 is TGCGCCAGCAGCATTCGGGGGACCGCACCAGATACGCAGTATTTT. This gives the protein CASSIRGTAPDTQYF.

The chain couples TRBV5-1 to TRBJ2-5, with D unresolved. CDR3 size: 13 residues. With 0 bases removed from V and 7 bases from J, the gap between germline ends came to 10 bases. Looked up from germline, CDR1 is SGHRS and CDR2 is YFSETQ. The DNA of the CDR3 is TGCGCCAGCAGCTTGGAATTTCCGGCGACCCAGTACTTC. This gives the protein CASSLEFPATQYF. The complete variable domain, with remaining parts taken from reference TRBV5-1 and TRBJ2-5, reads KAGVTQTPRYLIKTRGQQVTLSCSPISGHRSVSWYQQTPGQGLQFLFEYFSETQRNKGNFPGRFSGRQFSNSRSEMNVSTLELGDSALYLCASSLEFPATQYFGPGTRLLVL.

CDR3 coding DNA: TGTGCCAGCACCCAAAGGGGGGATCACACCGGGGAGCTGTTTTTT. Protein sequence: CASTQRGDHTGELFF. The genes are TRBV25-1 and TRBJ2-2; D is possibly TRBD1 or TRBD2 (6 bases each). The CDR3 has 15 amino acids. Trimming shortened V by 7 bases and J by 3 bases, and 15 bases separated the two germline ends. Germline CDR1 is MGHDK and CDR2 is SYGVNS.

This clonotype was seen only a few times. CDR3: CSLRAGEETQYF. The DNA for the CDR3 is TGCAGCCTTAGGGCGGGGGAAGAGACCCAGTACTTC. The chain recombines TRBV29-1 with TRBJ2-5; 7 nucleotides match TRBD2. CDR1 and CDR2 from the germline V gene are SQVTM and ANQGSEA. V gave up 8 bases and J gave up 3 bases; unmatched junction bases: 6. This CDR3 comprises 12 residues.

This clonotype has a handful of counts. The chain links TRBV7-3 to TRBJ2-5; 10 bases are shared with TRBD1. Per germline, CDR1 SGHTA and CDR2 FQGTGA. The CDR3 totals 16 residues. V was pared by 5 bases and J by 0 bases, with 6 bases of the junction left unmatched. CDR3 protein: CASSPPGQGNQETQYF. The DNA for the CDR3 is TGTGCCAGCAGCCCCCCGGGACAGGGGAACCAAGAGACCCAGTACTTC. The whole variable domain, remainder taken from reference TRBV7-3 and TRBJ2-5, is GAGVSQTPSNKVTEKGKYVELRCDPISGHTALYWYRQSLGQGPEFLIYFQGTGAADDSGLPNDRFFAVRPEGSVSTLKIQRTERGDSAVYLCASSPPGQGNQETQYFGPGTRLLVL.

This clonotype has only a few counts. The chain uses TRBV7-9 and TRBJ1-2; D call uncertain. CDR1 SEHNR and CDR2 FQNEAQ come from the germline V gene (reference sequence). CDR3 length equals 14 residues. The germline V and J ends were trimmed by 3 bases and 2 bases, with 10 bases remaining between them. CDR3 sequence reads: CASSFPARNYGYTF. CDR3 in DNA: TGTGCCAGCAGCTTTCCGGCCCGAAACTATGGCTACACCTTC.

V usage is TRBV7-2 and J usage is TRBJ1-4; D is possibly TRBD1 (6 bases). The CDR3 sequence is 14 residues long. Germline CDR1 is SGHTA and CDR2 is FQGNSA. Trimming took 3 bases from V and 8 from J, leaving 13 bases between them. CDR3 sequence (DNA): TGTGCCAGCAGCTTTTCACAGGGCAGAGAAAAACTGTTTTTT. Translation: CASSFSQGREKLFF.

The sample holds a few counts of this clonotype. The chain carries TRBV18 and TRBJ2-7; 9 bases fit TRBD1. Losses at the gene ends were 4 bases for V and 5 bases for J; bases not matched to a gene: 6. Germline CDR1 reads KGHSH; CDR2 reads LQKENI. This CDR3 region has 14 residues. The CDR3 region has the DNA TGTGCCAGCTCACAACAGACAGGGGGGCACGAGCAGTACGTC. Translated: CASSQQTGGHEQYV.

The chain carries TRBV5-1 and TRBJ1-2; D is uncertain. This CDR3 is 13 amino acids long. Per the germline V gene, CDR1 is SGHRS and CDR2 is YFSETQ. The V and J ends lost 6 bases and 4 bases respectively, with 13 bases between them. The CDR3 sequence: CASTPDPVYGYTF. CDR3 sequence (DNA): TGCGCCAGCACCCCTGACCCCGTCTATGGCTACACCTTC.

The gene calls are TRBV6-4 and TRBJ2-7; D gene uncertain. CDR1 and CDR2 (germline): MRHNA, SNTAGT. The V and J ends lost 6 bases and 2 bases respectively, with 11 bases between them. The CDR3 runs 13 residues. The CDR3 sequence: CASSCRPTYEQYV. The CDR3 nucleotides are TGTGCCAGCAGCTGTCGTCCGACCTACGAGCAGTACGTC.

This clonotype appeared many times. The chain links TRBV4-1 to TRBJ1-1, with D hard to call. This CDR3 is 14 amino acids long. V dropped 0 bases and J dropped 0 bases, with 5 bases sitting between them. Germline-derived CDR1 and CDR2 are MGHRA and YSYEKL. The DNA of the CDR3 is TGCGCCAGCAGCCAAGATGGTTTGAACACTGAAGCTTTCTTT. Translating gives CASSQDGLNTEAFF.

A note on this clonotype: A read error may be the cause here, since a much bigger clone is one base away. The chain couples TRBV11-2 to TRBJ1-3, with a possible D match to TRBD1 (5 bases). The CDR3 covers 14 residues. Germline values: CDR1 SGHAT, CDR2 FQNNGV. Trimming took 1 base from V and 13 from J, leaving 17 bases between them. CDR3 nucleotides: TGTGCCAGCAGCTTAGGGACATTTGGGAGGAAGATATATTTT. Residues: CASSLGTFGRKIYF.

A few counts support this clonotype. The chain is built from TRBV15 and TRBJ2-3; tentatively, D is TRBD2 (5 bases). The V gene lost 0 bases and the J gene lost 5 bases, with 12 bases spanning the gap. Looked up from germline, CDR1 is LNHNV and CDR2 is YYDKDF (reference sequence). The CDR3 extends over 15 amino acids. Written as DNA, the CDR3 is TGTGCCACCAGCAGAGATGCCCGGGATGTAGATACGCAGTATTTT. This sequence encodes CATSRDARDVDTQYF.

This clonotype was seen more than once but under ten times. The CDR3: CASFGRPPAPLHF. DNA of the CDR3: TGTGCCAGCTTTGGTAGGCCCCCTGCGCCCCTCCACTTT. The V gene is TRBV2, the J gene TRBJ1-6, with D uncertain. CDR1 SNHLY and CDR2 FYNNEI come from the germline V gene. The CDR3 is made up of 13 amino acids. Trimming left V 8 bases short and J 13 bases short, with 18 bases between.

The chain uses TRBV7-9 and TRBJ2-7; 8 positions agree with TRBD2. The CDR3 consists of 17 residues. Germline assignment: CDR1 SEHNR and CDR2 FQNEAQ (reference sequence). V lost 4 bases to trimming and J lost 6 bases; unmatched junction nucleotides: 17. The CDR3 nucleotides read TGTGCCAGCAGCTCCCCCCCTGGCGGGGGGTTGATAAGCGAGCAGTACTTC. Translating it yields CASSSPPGGGLISEQYF.

The chain combines TRBV7-2 with TRBJ2-7; TRBD1 is a possible D gene (6 bases). Trimming removed 7 bases from V and 4 bases from J, with 14 bases in between. Germline-derived CDR1 and CDR2 are SGHTA and FQGNSA. The CDR3 consists of 13 residues. The CDR3 DNA is TGTGCCAGCACCACCGGGACACGGTACGAGCAGTACTTC. Translating gives CASTTGTRYEQYF.

This clonotype was observed a few times. The chain is built from TRBV5-1 and TRBJ2-5; 8 nucleotides line up with TRBD1. The CDR3 contains 14 residues. After removal of 4 bases from V and 5 bases from J, the junction contained 7 bases not matched to a gene. In germline, CDR1 is SGHRS, CDR2 YFSETQ. The CDR3: CASSLRGLGETQYF. CDR3 nucleotide sequence: TGCGCCAGCAGCCTCAGGGGGCTAGGGGAGACCCAGTACTTC.

In its sample, this clonotype was seen a few times. The chain couples TRBV19 to TRBJ1-5, with a possible D match to TRBD1 (5 bases). This CDR3 contains 16 residues. Trimming stripped 1 base from V and 3 bases from J, with 13 bases between. Germline loops: CDR1 LNHDA, CDR2 SQIVND (reference sequence). CDR3 in amino acids: CASSIVGRALNQPQHF. DNA for the CDR3: TGTGCCAGTAGTATAGTGGGCAGGGCGCTCAATCAGCCCCAGCATTTT.

This clonotype was found a few times. The chain joins TRBV27 to TRBJ2-7, with 9 nucleotides matching TRBD2. After removal of 6 bases from V and 7 bases from J, the junction contained 7 bases not matched to a gene. The CDR3 totals 13 residues. Germline V gene data show CDR1 as MNHEY and CDR2 as SMNVEV (reference sequence). The CDR3 nucleotides are TGTGCCAGCAGCCCCATGACTAGCGGTGAGCAGTACTTC. It yields the protein CASSPMTSGEQYF.